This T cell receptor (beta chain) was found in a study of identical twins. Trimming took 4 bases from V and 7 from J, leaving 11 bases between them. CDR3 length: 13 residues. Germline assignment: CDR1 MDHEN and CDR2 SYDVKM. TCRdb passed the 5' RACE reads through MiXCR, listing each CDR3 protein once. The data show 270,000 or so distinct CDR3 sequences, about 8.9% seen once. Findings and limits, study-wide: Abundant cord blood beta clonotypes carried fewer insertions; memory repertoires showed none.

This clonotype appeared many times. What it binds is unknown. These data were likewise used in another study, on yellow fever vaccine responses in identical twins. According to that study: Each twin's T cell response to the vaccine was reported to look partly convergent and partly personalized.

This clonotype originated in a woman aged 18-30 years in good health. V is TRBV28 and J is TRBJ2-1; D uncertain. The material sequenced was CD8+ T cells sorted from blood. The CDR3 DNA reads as TGTGCCAGCAGTTCGGCTCTCCGGAATGAGCAGTTCTTC. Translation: CASSSALRNEQFF. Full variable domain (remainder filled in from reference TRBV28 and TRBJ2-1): DVKVTQSSRYLVKRTGEKVFLECVQDMDHENMFWYRQDPGLGLRLIYFSYDVKMKEKGDIPEGYSVSREKKERFSLILESASTNQTSMYLCASSSALRNEQFFGPGTRLTVL.